The 8 T cell receptor beta chains in this list originate from one sample, sequenced in a study of T cell responses to AZD1222 COVID-19 vaccine. This table comes from immunoSEQ multiplex PCR, and its TCRdb copy is limited to in-frame clones, with some not included. The data contain roughly 100,000 clones, about 81% of them singletons. The input for sequencing was peripheral blood, taken on day 0 of AZD1222 vaccination. The receptors derive from an adult in good health.

This chain links TRBV3-1 (or the pseudogene TRBV3-2) with TRBJ2-1; 13 nucleotides line up with TRBD2. The germline V gene has CDR1 LGHDT and CDR2 YNNKEL (reference sequence). The CDR3 totals 16 residues. V was clipped by 2 bases and J by 9 bases; unmatched bases: 7. The CDR3 sequence is CASSQTSGGAWSEQFF. CDR3 DNA sequence: TGTGCCAGCAGCCAAACTAGCGGGGGGGCCTGGAGTGAGCAGTTCTTC.

The chain uses TRBV4-1 and TRBJ1-6; TRBD1 matches at 7 bases. The ends lost 2 bases at V and 7 bases at J; junction bases unmatched: 5. Germline values: CDR1 MGHRA, CDR2 YSYEKL. The CDR3 has 15 amino acids. The CDR3 sequence: CASSQKQGPNSPLHF. DNA for the CDR3: TGCGCCAGCAGCCAAAAACAGGGGCCCAATTCACCCCTCCACTTT.

This clone has just one count. The chain combines TRBV5-4 with TRBJ2-1, with TRBD2 matching over 8 bases. The CDR3 is 16 residues long. V shed 4 bases and J 7 bases; nucleotides not matched to a gene: 13. Germline V gene lookup returns CDR1 SGHNT and CDR2 YYREEE (reference sequence). CDR3 protein: CASSRDSGGRKNEQFF. In DNA, the CDR3 is TGTGCCAGCAGCCGAGACTCGGGGGGGCGGAAGAATGAGCAGTTCTTC.

V is TRBV3-1 (or the pseudogene TRBV3-2) and J is TRBJ1-4; unclear D gene. There are 15 residues in the CDR3. Germline CDR1 LGHDT, CDR2 YNNKEL (reference sequence). Trimming removed 1 base at V and 3 bases at J, with 9 bases between. This chain's CDR3 is CASSQVGWANEKLFF. CDR3 bases: TGTGCCAGCAGCCAAGTGGGGTGGGCTAATGAAAAACTGTTTTTT.

This chain uses TRBV6-5 with TRBJ2-7, with 9 bases lining up with TRBD1. CDR1 and CDR2 from the germline V gene are MNHEY and SVGAGI. Trimming cost V 6 bases and J 4 bases; bases outside gene matches: 4. The CDR3 covers 13 residues. The CDR3 coding sequence is TGTGCCAGCAGACACAGGGGGCCATACGAGCAGTACTTC. It is translated as CASRHRGPYEQYF.

This rearrangement joins TRBV6-5 to TRBJ2-2; 8 bases align to TRBD2. The CDR3 is made up of 15 amino acids. V lost 2 bases, J lost 4 bases, and 3 bases stayed unmatched. Germline CDR1 is MNHEY and CDR2 is SVGAGI. CDR3: CASSYDGGGTGELFF. CDR3 bases: TGTGCCAGCAGTTACGACGGGGGGGGCACCGGGGAGCTGTTTTTT.

V is TRBV6-5 and J is TRBJ2-5; D might be TRBD1 (6 bases). The CDR3 is 14 residues long. Germline values: CDR1 MNHEY, CDR2 SVGAGI. V shed 9 bases and J shed 4 bases, with 18 bases lying between them. The CDR3 DNA is TGTGCCAGGTCGACACAGGGCGGTACAGAGACCCAGTACTTC. Its translation: CARSTQGGTETQYF.

The chain has TRBV24-1 and TRBJ2-5; the D call may be TRBD1 or TRBD2 (5 bases each). The CDR3 has 14 amino acids. Germline lookup yields CDR1 KGHDR and CDR2 SFDVKD. V was pared by 4 bases and J by 5 bases, with 13 bases between. CDR3: CATSEGTGVETQYF. The CDR3 DNA is TGTGCCACCAGTGAGGGGACCGGGGTGGAGACCCAGTACTTC.